This TCR beta chain was recovered during a study of T cells in Graves' hyperthyroidism and ophthalmopathy. Researchers took RNA transcripts and amplified the TCR beta CDR3 regions from them. Initially, a first-round RT-PCR of the TCR CDR3 employed the HTBI primer set. TCRdb re-analysed the multiplex PCR reads in MiXCR, keeping a single row per CDR3 protein. The repertoire includes around 400,000 distinct CDR3 sequences, over 10% of them detected once, and around a tenth sits in the top ten. This clonotype has at least ten counts. Its cognate antigen is unknown. Whole-study results and caveats: Most clonotypes expanded in the thyroid (above 0.001) were also present in blood.

With 4 bases clipped from V and 1 base from J, the junction kept 6 bases outside the gene matches. The germline V gene encodes CDR1 SGHDT and CDR2 YYEEEE. This CDR3 is 16 amino acids long. Sequencing used blood. The sequence derives from a young woman with Graves' hyperthyroidism. V is TRBV5-6 and J is TRBJ2-3; 10 nucleotides match TRBD1. The CDR3 region has the DNA TGTGCCAGCAGCGTCCTGGACAGGGGGGGCACAGATACGCAGTATTTT. Encoded protein: CASSVLDRGGTDTQYF.